The sequence of this T cell receptor (beta chain) was determined in a study of Ad26.COV2.S vaccination and SARS-CoV-2 variants. Deletions cut 3 bases from V and 11 bases from J, with 13 bases between. The CDR3 consists of 12 residues. The V gene's germline CDR1 is PRHDT and CDR2 FYEKMQ (reference sequence). Treatment described: around 19 received Ad26.COV2.S at low or high dose, single or two shots; 5 received placebo; per-sample allocation not given. On day 63 after the first injection, vaccine and placebo recipients gave samples. Aged 18-55 years, donor was enrolled in Boston in about 2020. Spike of the Wuhan-strain SARS-CoV-2 was expressed by an Ad26 vector, which formed the vaccine. Data came from immunoSEQ multiplex PCR; TCRdb stores just in-frame clones and leaves some out. The data contain about 440,000 clones, about 90% of them singletons.

The source was peripheral blood, collected in a trial of Ad26.COV2.S vaccine versus placebo. The chain uses TRBV13 and TRBJ1-1; D gene ambiguous. This clonotype was obtained from a person between 18 and 65 years old who received the Ad26.COV2.S COVID-19 vaccine or a placebo. CDR3 nucleotide sequence: TGTGCCAGCAGCTTTCGTCCGACGGGGGCTTTCTTT. Translated, it gives CASSFRPTGAFF.